The entry below describes one T cell receptor beta chain. This specimen comes from a study of CDR3 diversity in severe acne. TCRdb re-derived calls from the PCR reads in MiXCR, one entry per CDR3 protein. The sample holds more than 85,000 distinct CDR3 sequences, roughly 52% seen once. The material sequenced was blood. The receptor was derived from a male donor in good health, serving as a control.

CDR3 nucleotide sequence: TGCGCCAGCAGCCCCGAGCAGGGGGCGCGTACTGAAAAACTGTTTTTT. This translates into CASSPEQGARTEKLFF. The chain combines TRBV5-1 with TRBJ1-4, with 8 bases matching TRBD1. There are 16 residues in the CDR3. Trimming removed 4 bases from V and 7 bases from J; junction bases left unmatched: 12. Germline values: CDR1 SGHRS, CDR2 YFSETQ.